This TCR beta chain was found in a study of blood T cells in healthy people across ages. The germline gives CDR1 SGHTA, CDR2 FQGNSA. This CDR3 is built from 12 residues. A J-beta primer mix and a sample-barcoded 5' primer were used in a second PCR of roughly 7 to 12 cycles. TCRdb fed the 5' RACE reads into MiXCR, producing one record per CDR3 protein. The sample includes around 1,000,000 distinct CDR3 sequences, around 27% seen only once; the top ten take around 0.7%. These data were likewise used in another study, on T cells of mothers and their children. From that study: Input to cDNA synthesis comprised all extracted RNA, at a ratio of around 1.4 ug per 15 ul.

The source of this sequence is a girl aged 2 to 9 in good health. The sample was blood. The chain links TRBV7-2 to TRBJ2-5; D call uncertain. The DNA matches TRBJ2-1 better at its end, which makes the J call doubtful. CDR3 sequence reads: CASSLLVDRQFF. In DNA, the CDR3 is TGTGCCAGCAGCTTATTGGTTGACCGGCAGTTCTTC.